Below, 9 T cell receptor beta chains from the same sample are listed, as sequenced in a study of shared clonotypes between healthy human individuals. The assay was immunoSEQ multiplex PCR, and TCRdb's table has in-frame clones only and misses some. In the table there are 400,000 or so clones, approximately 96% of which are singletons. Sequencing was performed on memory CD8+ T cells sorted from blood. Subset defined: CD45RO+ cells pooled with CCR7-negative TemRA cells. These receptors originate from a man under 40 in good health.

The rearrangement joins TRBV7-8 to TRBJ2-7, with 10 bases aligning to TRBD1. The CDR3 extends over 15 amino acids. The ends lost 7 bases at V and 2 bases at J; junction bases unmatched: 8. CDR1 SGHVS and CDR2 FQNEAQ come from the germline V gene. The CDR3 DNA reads TGTGCCAGCAACTGGGACAGGGGTTTGGCCTACGAGCAGTACTTC. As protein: CASNWDRGLAYEQYF.

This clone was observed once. The CDR3 DNA follows: TGCGCCAGCAGCTTTTTTAGCGGGGAATACAATGAGCAGTTCTTC. Its translation: CASSFFSGEYNEQFF. The genes are TRBV5-1 and TRBJ2-1; 8 bases line up with TRBD2. Germline lookup yields CDR1 SGHRS and CDR2 YFSETQ. The trim removed 2 bases at V and 4 bases at J, leaving 5 bases unmatched. The CDR3 covers 15 residues.

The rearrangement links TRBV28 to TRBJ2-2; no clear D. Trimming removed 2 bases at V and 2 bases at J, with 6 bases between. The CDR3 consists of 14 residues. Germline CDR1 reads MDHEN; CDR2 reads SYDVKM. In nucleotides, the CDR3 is TGTGCCAGCAGTTTAGGAGACAACACCGGGGAGCTGTTTTTT. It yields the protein CASSLGDNTGELFF.

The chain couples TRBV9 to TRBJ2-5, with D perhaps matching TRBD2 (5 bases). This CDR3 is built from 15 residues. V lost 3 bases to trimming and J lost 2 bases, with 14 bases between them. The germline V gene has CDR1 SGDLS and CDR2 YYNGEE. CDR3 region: CASSEEGRAQETQYF. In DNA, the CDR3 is TGTGCCAGCAGCGAAGAGGGTAGGGCGCAAGAGACCCAGTACTTC.

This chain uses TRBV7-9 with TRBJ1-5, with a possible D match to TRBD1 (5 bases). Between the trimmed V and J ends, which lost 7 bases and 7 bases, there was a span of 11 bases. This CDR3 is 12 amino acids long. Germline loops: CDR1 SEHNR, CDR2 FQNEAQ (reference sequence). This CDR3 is CASKWDGQPQHF. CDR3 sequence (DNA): TGTGCCAGCAAATGGGACGGGCAGCCCCAGCATTTT.

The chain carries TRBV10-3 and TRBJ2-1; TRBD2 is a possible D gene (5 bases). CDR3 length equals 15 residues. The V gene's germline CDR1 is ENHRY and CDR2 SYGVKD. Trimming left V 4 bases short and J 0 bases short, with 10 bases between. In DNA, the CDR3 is TGTGCCATCAGTGTAGGCGGAGGCTCCTACAATGAGCAGTTCTTC. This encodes CAISVGGGSYNEQFF.

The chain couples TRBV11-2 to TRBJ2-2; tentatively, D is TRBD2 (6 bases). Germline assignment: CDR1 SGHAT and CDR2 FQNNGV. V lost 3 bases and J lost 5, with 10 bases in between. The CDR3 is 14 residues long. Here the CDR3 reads CASSLGRRTGELFF. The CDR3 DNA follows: TGTGCCAGCAGCTTGGGGAGGCGGACCGGGGAGCTGTTTTTT.

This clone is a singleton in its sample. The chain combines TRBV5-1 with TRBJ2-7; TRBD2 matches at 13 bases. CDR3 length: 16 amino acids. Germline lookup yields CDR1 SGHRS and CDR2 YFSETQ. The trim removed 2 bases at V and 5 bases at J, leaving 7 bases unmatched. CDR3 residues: CASSLLTSGRADEQYF. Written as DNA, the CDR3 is TGCGCCAGCAGCTTACTTACTAGCGGGAGGGCTGACGAGCAGTACTTC. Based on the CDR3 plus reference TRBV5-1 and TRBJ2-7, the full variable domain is KAGVTQTPRYLIKTRGQQVTLSCSPISGHRSVSWYQQTPGQGLQFLFEYFSETQRNKGNFPGRFSGRQFSNSRSEMNVSTLELGDSALYLCASSLLTSGRADEQYFGPGTRLTVT.

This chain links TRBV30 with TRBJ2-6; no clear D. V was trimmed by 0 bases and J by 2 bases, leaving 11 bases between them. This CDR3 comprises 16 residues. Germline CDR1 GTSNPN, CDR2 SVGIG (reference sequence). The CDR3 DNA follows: TGTGCCTGGAGTGTTTTTTTGCGGACTGGGGCCAACGTCCTGACTTTC. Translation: CAWSVFLRTGANVLTF.